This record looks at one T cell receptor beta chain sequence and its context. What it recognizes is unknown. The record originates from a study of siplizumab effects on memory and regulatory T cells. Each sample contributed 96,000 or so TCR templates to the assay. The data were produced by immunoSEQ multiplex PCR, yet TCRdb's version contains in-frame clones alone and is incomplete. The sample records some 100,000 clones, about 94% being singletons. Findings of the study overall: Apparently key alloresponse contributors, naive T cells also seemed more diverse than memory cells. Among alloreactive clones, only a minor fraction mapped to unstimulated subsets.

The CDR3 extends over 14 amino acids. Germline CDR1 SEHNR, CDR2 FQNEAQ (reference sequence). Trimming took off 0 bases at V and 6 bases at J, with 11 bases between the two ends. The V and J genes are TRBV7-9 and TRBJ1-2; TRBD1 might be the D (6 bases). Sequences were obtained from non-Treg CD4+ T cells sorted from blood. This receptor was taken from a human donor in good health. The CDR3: CASSLAGGLDGYTF. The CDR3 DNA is TGTGCCAGCAGCTTAGCGGGGGGCTTGGATGGCTACACCTTC.